Listed here are 14 T cell receptor beta chains from one sample, sequenced in a study of cytomegalovirus exposure and HLA in healthy donors. Sequenced by immunoSEQ multiplex PCR; TCRdb stores in-frame clones only, minus some. The profile shows about 200,000 clones, approximately 85% of them singletons. The sequenced sample consisted of PBMCs. The origin of the receptors is a woman aged 18-29 years in good health and CMV-seronegative.

The CDR3 DNA follows: TGTGCCACCGCTGGGGGGTTCAACACTGAAGCTTTCTTT. Amino acid sequence: CATAGGFNTEAFF. V and J are TRBV15 and TRBJ1-1; perhaps TRBD1 as D (5 bases). V was trimmed by 8 bases and J by 2 bases, leaving 12 bases between them. The CDR3 totals 13 residues. Germline V gives CDR1 LNHNV, CDR2 YYDKDF (reference sequence). Full variable domain (missing parts from reference TRBV15 and TRBJ1-1): DAMVIQNPRYQVTQFGKPVTLSCSQTLNHNVMYWYQQKSSQAPKLLFHYYDKDFNNEADTPDNFQSRRPNTSFCFLDIRSPGLGDTAMYLCATAGGFNTEAFFGQGTRLTVV.

This chain connects TRBV27 to TRBJ2-3; possible D gene TRBD1, 6 bases. Germline V CDR1 and CDR2: MNHEY, SMNVEV (reference sequence). The CDR3 sequence is 15 residues long. Trimming took off 2 bases at V and 2 bases at J, with 11 bases between the two ends. In nucleotides, the CDR3 is TGTGCCAGCAGTTTAGAGGGGGTGAACACAGATACGCAGTATTTT. Translating it yields CASSLEGVNTDTQYF.

This clone was picked up one time. The chain couples TRBV5-1 to TRBJ2-1; no reliable D call. The CDR3 is made up of 14 amino acids. Trimming took 2 bases from V and 7 from J, leaving 13 bases between them. Per germline, CDR1 SGHRS and CDR2 YFSETQ. The CDR3, as DNA: TGCGCCAGCAGCTTCGGTATCTTCTCAAATGAGCAGTTCTTC. Protein product: CASSFGIFSNEQFF.

This chain joins TRBV19 and TRBJ1-1; D unresolved. The germline V and J ends were trimmed by 8 bases and 5 bases, with 18 bases remaining between them. The germline V gene encodes CDR1 LNHDA and CDR2 SQIVND (reference sequence). The CDR3 has 14 amino acids. The chain's CDR3 is CASSLKGGWTEAFF. DNA of the CDR3: TGTGCCAGTTCCCTTAAGGGAGGGTGGACTGAAGCTTTCTTT. The entire variable domain, with the rest obtained from reference TRBV19 and TRBJ1-1, is as follows: DGGITQSPKYLFRKEGQNVTLSCEQNLNHDAMYWYRQDPGQGLRLIYYSQIVNDFQKGDIAEGYSVSREKKESFPLTVTSAQKNPTAFYLCASSLKGGWTEAFFGQGTRLTVV.

The chain recombines TRBV9 with TRBJ1-6, with 10 bases lining up with TRBD1. Germline V lookup: CDR1 SGDLS, CDR2 YYNGEE. This CDR3 is 16 amino acids long. V shed 0 bases and J 7 bases; nucleotides not matched to a gene: 4. CDR3 bases: TGTGCCAGCAGCGTAGAGTCGACAGGGGGCAATTCACCCCTCCACTTT. This sequence encodes CASSVESTGGNSPLHF. Drawing the rest from reference TRBV9 and TRBJ1-6, the complete variable domain is DSGVTQTPKHLITATGQRVTLRCSPRSGDLSVYWYQQSLDQGLQFLIQYYNGEERAKGNILERFSAQQFPDLHSELNLSSLELGDSALYFCASSVESTGGNSPLHFGNGTRLTVT.

The chain uses TRBV27 and TRBJ2-5; 14 nucleotides agree with TRBD2. Germline CDR1 is MNHEY and CDR2 is SMNVEV (reference sequence). The trim removed 2 bases at V and 5 bases at J, leaving 4 bases unmatched. The CDR3 runs to 16 residues. This CDR3 is CASSLQGLAGEETQYF. In DNA, the CDR3 is TGTGCCAGCAGTTTACAGGGACTAGCGGGGGAGGAGACCCAGTACTTC.

V is TRBV10-3 and J is TRBJ1-1; TRBD1 aligns across 10 bases. CDR1 and CDR2 from the germline V gene are ENHRY and SYGVKD. Germline trimming cut 5 bases from V and 5 bases from J; bases unmatched to any gene: 11. The CDR3 sequence is 16 residues long. The CDR3, as DNA: TGTGCCATCAGTACCGGGACAGGGGTTTCTTTTACTGAAGCTTTCTTT. It yields the protein CAISTGTGVSFTEAFF.

This clone was detected a few times. The V gene is TRBV5-8, the J gene TRBJ1-5; D is ambiguous. The V end was cut by 0 bases, the J end by 1 base, with 11 bases between. The length of the CDR3 is 16 residues. Germline V gene lookup returns CDR1 SGHTS and CDR2 YDEGEE. CDR3 DNA: TGTGCCAGCAGCTTGGTAGTCGGACTGAGCAATCAGCCCCAGCATTTT. This gives the protein CASSLVVGLSNQPQHF.

The CDR3 protein is CASSQDPSGGYEQYF. CDR3 sequence (DNA): TGCGCCAGCAGCCAAGATCCTAGCGGGGGATACGAGCAGTACTTC. The chain employs TRBV4-1 and TRBJ2-7; 10 bases line up with TRBD2. Losses at the gene ends were 0 bases for V and 4 bases for J; bases not matched to a gene: 3. Germline V gene lookup returns CDR1 MGHRA and CDR2 YSYEKL. The CDR3 is made up of 15 amino acids.

The chain joins TRBV28 to TRBJ1-2, with D possibly TRBD1 on 6 matching bases. This CDR3 has 14 residues. V lost 6 bases and J 8 bases, leaving 19 bases between the germline ends. The germline V gene has CDR1 MDHEN and CDR2 SYDVKM. CDR3 protein: CASSSLDRSRGYTF. The DNA of the CDR3 is TGTGCCAGCAGCTCTCTCGACAGGTCTCGGGGCTACACCTTC.

This clone has just one count. The rearrangement joins TRBV28 to TRBJ2-7; 10 positions agree with TRBD1. The CDR3 consists of 16 residues. The germline gives CDR1 MDHEN, CDR2 SYDVKM. The V and J ends lost 4 bases and 7 bases, in that order; junction bases with no gene match: 13. CDR3 region: CASSSGHGTGVKEQYF. DNA for the CDR3: TGTGCCAGCAGTTCCGGGCACGGGACAGGGGTAAAAGAGCAGTACTTC.

The V and J genes are TRBV7-2 and TRBJ1-5, with 9 bases identical to TRBD1. The ends lost 0 bases at V and 6 bases at J; junction bases unmatched: 6. The germline V gene encodes CDR1 SGHTA and CDR2 FQGNSA. The CDR3 loop spans 16 amino acids. The CDR3 protein is CASSLAGQGISQPQHF. The CDR3 coding sequence is TGTGCCAGCAGCTTAGCAGGACAGGGGATTTCTCAGCCCCAGCATTTT.

This clone appeared once. The CDR3 sequence: CASSPDQGWGSGDTQYF. The CDR3 DNA sequence: TGTGCCAGCTCACCTGATCAGGGATGGGGCTCAGGAGATACGCAGTATTTT. The chain has TRBV18 and TRBJ2-3, with D perhaps TRBD1 (5 bases). Germline V CDR1 and CDR2: KGHSH, LQKENI. CDR3 length: 17 residues. The V end was cut by 3 bases, the J end by 5 bases, with 21 bases between. Drawing the rest from reference TRBV18 and TRBJ2-3, the complete variable domain is NAGVMQNPRHLVRRRGQEARLRCSPMKGHSHVYWYRQLPEEGLKFMVYLQKENIIDESGMPKERFSAEFPKEGPSILRIQQVVRGDSAAYFCASSPDQGWGSGDTQYFGPGTRLTVL.

The V call is TRBV9, the J call TRBJ2-2; D possibly corresponds to TRBD1 (5 bases). This CDR3 spans 18 amino acids. Trimming took 0 bases from V and 2 from J, leaving 17 bases between them. Per the germline V gene, CDR1 is SGDLS and CDR2 is YYNGEE. The CDR3 protein is CASSVATGQGRNTGELFF. The CDR3 DNA is TGTGCCAGCAGCGTAGCTACTGGCCAGGGTCGTAACACCGGGGAGCTGTTTTTT. Looking up the rest from reference TRBV9 and TRBJ2-2 gives the full variable domain: DSGVTQTPKHLITATGQRVTLRCSPRSGDLSVYWYQQSLDQGLQFLIQYYNGEERAKGNILERFSAQQFPDLHSELNLSSLELGDSALYFCASSVATGQGRNTGELFFGEGSRLTVL.